This TCR beta chain was captured by sequencing in a study of CD8 T cells in ankylosing spondylitis (dated by TCRdb to the late 2010s). Regarding the research as a whole: The study set out to find disease-linked TCR variants by profiling T cell receptor beta repertoires in ankylosing spondylitis patients and healthy donors. In total, the full study cohort was made up of 100 to 140 healthy donors and 25 ankylosing spondylitis patients. Samples of peripheral blood were taken, and for ankylosing spondylitis patients, synovial fluid was collected as well. Results and caveats for the whole study, not just this receptor: In peripheral blood, the disease-linked clones were found at relatively low frequencies and had a CD8+ phenotype. A TCR beta motif of several highly homologous amino acid variants appeared characteristic of blood from ankylosing spondylitis patients. The disease-linked clones were reported as significantly enriched in matched synovial fluid samples from ankylosing spondylitis patients. Some motif variants had previously been reported in the synovial fluid and blood of reactive arthritis patients, which suggests shared mechanisms of disease initiation.

Sequencing took place on an Illumina HiSeq 2500. TCR beta libraries were prepared by quantitative 5'-RACE with molecular barcodes. The authors processed their data as follows. A new computational method, built on a probabilistic model of VDJ rearrangement, was used to identify disease-linked TCR variants. TCRdb took the public reads, trimmed them with fastp at Q25, ran MiXCR for clone calling and kept in-frame beta chains. Each entry merges the rows of one CDR3 protein and shows their most common DNA and genes. TCRdb, not the original authors, processed these V and J calls. Recorded for this sample are approximately 250,000 distinct CDR3 sequences; 30% to 35% of them occurred a single time. The top ten clonotypes cover approximately 4.6% of the sample. The germline V gene (reference sequence) specifies DFQATT as CDR1 and SNEGSKA as CDR2. Trimming takes 1 base from V and 3 bases from J, and the germline ends sit 15 bases apart. Counted from cysteine to phenylalanine, this CDR3 has 16 amino acids. The sequence is cut down to CDR3 DNA, 48 bases in frame from base 1.

In this sample, this clonotype turned up a few times. Its antigen target is currently unknown. Per-base quality was not reported, and no clone a single base away is much larger than it. This receptor chain uses TRBV20-1 and TRBJ2-2; 6 matching bases give a weak D call of TRBD1. Sequencing input: blood, either unsorted or a sorted T cell fraction (not recorded which). The receptor comes from a male donor with ankylosing spondylitis or in good health (not recorded which). The DNA sequence is TGCAGTGCTAGAGTGCCCAGGACAGCCTACACCGGGGAGCTGTTTTTT. It translates as CSARVPRTAYTGELFF.